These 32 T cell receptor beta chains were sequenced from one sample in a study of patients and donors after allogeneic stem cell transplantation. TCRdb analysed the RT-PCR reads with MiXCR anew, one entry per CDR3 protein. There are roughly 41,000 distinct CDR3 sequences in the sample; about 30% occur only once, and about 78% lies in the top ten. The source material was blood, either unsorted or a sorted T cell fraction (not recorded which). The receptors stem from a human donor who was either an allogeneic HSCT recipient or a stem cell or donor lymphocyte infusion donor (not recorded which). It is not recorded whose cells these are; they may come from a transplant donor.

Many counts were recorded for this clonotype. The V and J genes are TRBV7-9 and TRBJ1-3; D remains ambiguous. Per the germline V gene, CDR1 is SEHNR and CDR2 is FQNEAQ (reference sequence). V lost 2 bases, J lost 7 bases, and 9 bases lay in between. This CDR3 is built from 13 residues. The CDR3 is CASSLLELNTIYF. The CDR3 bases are TGTGCCAGCAGCTTACTCGAGCTGAACACCATATATTTT.

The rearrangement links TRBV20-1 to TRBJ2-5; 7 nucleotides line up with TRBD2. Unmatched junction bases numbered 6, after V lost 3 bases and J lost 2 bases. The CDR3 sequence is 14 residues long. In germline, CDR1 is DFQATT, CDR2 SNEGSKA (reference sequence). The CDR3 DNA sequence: TGCAGTGCTAGCCTTGGGGGGGTTCAAGAGACCCAGTACTTC. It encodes CSASLGGVQETQYF.

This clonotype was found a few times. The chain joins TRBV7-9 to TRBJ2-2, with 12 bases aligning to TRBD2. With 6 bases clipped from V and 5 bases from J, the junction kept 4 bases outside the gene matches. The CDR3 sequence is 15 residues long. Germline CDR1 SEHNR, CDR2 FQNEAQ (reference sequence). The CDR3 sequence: CASRGTSGRTGELFF. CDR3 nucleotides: TGTGCCAGCAGGGGTACTAGCGGGAGGACCGGGGAGCTGTTTTTT.

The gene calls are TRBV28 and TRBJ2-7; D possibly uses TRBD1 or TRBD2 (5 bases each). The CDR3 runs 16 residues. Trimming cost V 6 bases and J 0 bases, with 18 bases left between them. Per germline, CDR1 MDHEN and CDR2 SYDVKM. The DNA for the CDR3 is TGTGCCAGCAGACCCCCGGGGCAGTGGAGCTCCTACGAGCAGTACTTC. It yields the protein CASRPPGQWSSYEQYF.

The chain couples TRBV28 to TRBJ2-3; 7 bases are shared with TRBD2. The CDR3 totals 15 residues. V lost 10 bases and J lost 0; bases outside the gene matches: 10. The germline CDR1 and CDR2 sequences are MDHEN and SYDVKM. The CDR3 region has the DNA TGTGCCACCCGGGCTAGCGGAGTTAGCACAGATACGCAGTATTTT. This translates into CATRASGVSTDTQYF.

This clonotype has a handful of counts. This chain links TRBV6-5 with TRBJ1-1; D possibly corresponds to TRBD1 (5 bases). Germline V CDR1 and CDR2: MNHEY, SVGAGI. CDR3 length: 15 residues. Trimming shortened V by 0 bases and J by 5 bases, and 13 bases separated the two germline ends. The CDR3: CASSYSGWGRTEAFF. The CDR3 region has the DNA TGTGCCAGCAGTTACTCAGGCTGGGGGAGGACTGAAGCTTTCTTT.

The CDR3 sequence is CASSSAGPPDTIYF. CDR3 in DNA: TGTGCCAGCAGTAGCGCGGGGCCTCCTGACACCATATATTTT. The rearrangement joins TRBV28 to TRBJ1-3, with a possible D match to TRBD1 (5 bases). V lost 5 bases to trimming and J lost 8 bases, with 16 bases between them. The germline V gene has CDR1 MDHEN and CDR2 SYDVKM. The CDR3 consists of 14 residues.

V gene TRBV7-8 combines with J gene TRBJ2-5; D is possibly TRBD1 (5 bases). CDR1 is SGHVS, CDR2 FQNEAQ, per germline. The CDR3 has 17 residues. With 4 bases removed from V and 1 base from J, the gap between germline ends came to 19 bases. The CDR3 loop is CASSSRRIQVAQETQYF. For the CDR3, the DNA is TGTGCCAGCAGCTCTAGGCGAATACAGGTGGCCCAAGAGACCCAGTACTTC.

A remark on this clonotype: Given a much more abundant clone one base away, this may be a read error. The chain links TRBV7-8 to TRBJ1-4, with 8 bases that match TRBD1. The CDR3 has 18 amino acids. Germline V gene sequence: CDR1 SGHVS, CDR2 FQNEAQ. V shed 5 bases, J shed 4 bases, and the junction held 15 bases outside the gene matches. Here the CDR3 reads CASSLYTGQVAINEKLFF. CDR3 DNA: TGTGCCAGCAGCCTCTATACGGGACAGGTTGCAATTAATGAAAAACTGTTTTTT.

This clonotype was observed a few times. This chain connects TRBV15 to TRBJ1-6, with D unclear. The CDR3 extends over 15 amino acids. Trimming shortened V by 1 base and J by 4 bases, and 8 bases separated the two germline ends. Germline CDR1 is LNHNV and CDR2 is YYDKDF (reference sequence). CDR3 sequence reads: CATSRARAYNSPLHF. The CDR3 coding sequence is TGTGCCACCAGCAGAGCCCGGGCATATAATTCACCCCTCCACTTT.

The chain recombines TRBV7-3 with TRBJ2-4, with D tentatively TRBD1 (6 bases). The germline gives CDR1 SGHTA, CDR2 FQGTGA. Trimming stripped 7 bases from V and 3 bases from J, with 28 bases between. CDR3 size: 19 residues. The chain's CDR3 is CASIMYRDIQVWGKNIQYF. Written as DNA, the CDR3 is TGTGCCAGCATCATGTACCGGGACATCCAAGTTTGGGGCAAAAACATTCAGTACTTC.

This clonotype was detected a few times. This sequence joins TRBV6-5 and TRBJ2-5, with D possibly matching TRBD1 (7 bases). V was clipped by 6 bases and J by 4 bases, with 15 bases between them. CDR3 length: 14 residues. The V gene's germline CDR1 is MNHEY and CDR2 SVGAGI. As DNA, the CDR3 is TGTGCCAGCAGCCCCCAGGGGGGACGAGAGACCCAGTACTTC. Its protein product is CASSPQGGRETQYF.

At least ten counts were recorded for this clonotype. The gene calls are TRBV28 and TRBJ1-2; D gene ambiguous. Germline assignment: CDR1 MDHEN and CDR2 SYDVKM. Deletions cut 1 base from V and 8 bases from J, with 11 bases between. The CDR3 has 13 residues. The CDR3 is CASSLFGERGYTF. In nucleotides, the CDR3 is TGTGCCAGCAGTTTATTCGGGGAAAGAGGCTACACCTTC.

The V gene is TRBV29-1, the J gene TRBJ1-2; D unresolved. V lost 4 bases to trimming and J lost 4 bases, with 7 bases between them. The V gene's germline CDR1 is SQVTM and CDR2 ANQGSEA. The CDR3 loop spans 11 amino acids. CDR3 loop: CSVAWLYGYTF. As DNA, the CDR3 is TGCAGCGTTGCATGGCTCTATGGCTACACCTTC. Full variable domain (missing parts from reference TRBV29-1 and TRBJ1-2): SAVISQKPSRDICQRGTSLTIQCQVDSQVTMMFWYRQQPGQSLTLIATANQGSEATYESGFVIDKFPISRPNLTFSTLTVSNMSPEDSSIYLCSVAWLYGYTFGSGTRLTVV.

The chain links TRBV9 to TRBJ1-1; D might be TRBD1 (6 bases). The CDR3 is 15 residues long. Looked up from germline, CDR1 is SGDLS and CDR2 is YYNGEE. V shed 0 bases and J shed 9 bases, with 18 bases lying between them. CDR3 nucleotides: TGTGCCAGCAGCGTAGTCACAGGGCCGATATTCCAAGCTTTCTTT. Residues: CASSVVTGPIFQAFF.

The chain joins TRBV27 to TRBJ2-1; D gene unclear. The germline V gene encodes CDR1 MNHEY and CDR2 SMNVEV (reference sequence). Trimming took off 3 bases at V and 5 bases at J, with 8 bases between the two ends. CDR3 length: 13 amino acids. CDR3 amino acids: CASSFWDDNEQFF. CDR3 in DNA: TGTGCCAGCAGTTTTTGGGATGACAATGAGCAGTTCTTC.

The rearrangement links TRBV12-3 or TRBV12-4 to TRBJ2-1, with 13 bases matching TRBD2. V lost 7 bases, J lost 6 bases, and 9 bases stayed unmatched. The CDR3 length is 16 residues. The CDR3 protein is CASTSATSGRSNEQFF. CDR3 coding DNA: TGTGCCAGCACCAGCGCGACTAGCGGGAGGAGCAATGAGCAGTTCTTC.

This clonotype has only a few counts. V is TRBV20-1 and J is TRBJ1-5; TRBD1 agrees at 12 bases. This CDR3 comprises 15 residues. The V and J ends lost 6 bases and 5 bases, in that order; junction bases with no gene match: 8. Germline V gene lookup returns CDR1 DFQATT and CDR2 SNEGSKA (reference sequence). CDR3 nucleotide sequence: TGCAGTGCCATGGGGGACAGGGGGCCTTATCAGCCCCAGCATTTT. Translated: CSAMGDRGPYQPQHF.

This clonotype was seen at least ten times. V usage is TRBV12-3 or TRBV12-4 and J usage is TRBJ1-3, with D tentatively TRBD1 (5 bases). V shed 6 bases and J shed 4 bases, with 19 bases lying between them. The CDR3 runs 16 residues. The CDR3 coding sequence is TGTGCCAGCAGGCCACAGGTGCCACGCCGAGGAAACACCATATATTTT. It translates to CASRPQVPRRGNTIYF.

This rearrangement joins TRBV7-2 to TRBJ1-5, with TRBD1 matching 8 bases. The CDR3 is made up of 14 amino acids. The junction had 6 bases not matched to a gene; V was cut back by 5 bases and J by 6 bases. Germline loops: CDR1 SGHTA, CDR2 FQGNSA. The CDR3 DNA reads TGTGCCAGCAGCCCCGACAGGGGACGTCAGCCCCAGCATTTT. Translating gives CASSPDRGRQPQHF.

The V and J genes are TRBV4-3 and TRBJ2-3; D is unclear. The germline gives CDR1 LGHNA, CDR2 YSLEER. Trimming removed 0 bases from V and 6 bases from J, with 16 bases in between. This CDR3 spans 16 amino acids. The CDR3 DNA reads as TGCGCCAGCAGCCAAGATTTACGGCCCGGCGCGGATACGCAGTATTTT. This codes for CASSQDLRPGADTQYF.

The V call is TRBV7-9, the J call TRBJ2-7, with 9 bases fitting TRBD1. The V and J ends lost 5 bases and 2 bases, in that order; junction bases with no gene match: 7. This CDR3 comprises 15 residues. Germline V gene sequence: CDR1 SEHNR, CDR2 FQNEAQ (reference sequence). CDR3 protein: CASSTLTGGPYEQYF. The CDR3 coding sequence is TGTGCCAGCAGCACCTTGACAGGGGGGCCCTACGAGCAGTACTTC.

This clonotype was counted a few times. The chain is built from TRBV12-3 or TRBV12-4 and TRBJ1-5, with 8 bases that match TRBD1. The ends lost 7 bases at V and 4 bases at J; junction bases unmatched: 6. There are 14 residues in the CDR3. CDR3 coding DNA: TGTGCCAGCACCCCCGGGACAGGAAATCAGCCCCAGCATTTT. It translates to CASTPGTGNQPQHF.

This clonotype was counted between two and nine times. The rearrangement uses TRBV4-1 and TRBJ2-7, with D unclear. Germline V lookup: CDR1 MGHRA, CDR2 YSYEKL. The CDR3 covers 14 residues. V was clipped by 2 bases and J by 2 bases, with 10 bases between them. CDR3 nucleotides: TGCGCCAGCAGCCAATCACAAACAGCCTACGAGCAGTACTTC. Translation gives CASSQSQTAYEQYF.

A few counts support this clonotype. CDR3 protein: CASRLGGNQPQHF. For the CDR3, the DNA is TGTGCCAGCAGGCTCGGAGGGAACCAGCCCCAGCATTTT. J is TRBJ1-5 and V is TRBV6-5; D not certain. The CDR3 contains 13 residues. Germline CDR1 reads MNHEY; CDR2 reads SVGAGI. V lost 6 bases to trimming and J lost 7 bases, with 13 bases between them.

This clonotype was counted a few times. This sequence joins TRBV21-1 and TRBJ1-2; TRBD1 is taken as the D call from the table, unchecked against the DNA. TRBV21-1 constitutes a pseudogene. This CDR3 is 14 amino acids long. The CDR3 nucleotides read TGTGCCAGCAGAAATTGGACAGTGGACTATGGCTACACCTTC. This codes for CASRNWTVDYGYTF.

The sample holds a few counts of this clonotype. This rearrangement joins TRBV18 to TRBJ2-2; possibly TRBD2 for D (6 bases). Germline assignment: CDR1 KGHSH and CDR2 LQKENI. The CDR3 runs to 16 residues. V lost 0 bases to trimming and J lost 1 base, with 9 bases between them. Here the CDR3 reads CASSPPGLENTGELFF. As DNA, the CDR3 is TGTGCCAGCTCACCACCGGGACTCGAGAACACCGGGGAGCTGTTTTTT.

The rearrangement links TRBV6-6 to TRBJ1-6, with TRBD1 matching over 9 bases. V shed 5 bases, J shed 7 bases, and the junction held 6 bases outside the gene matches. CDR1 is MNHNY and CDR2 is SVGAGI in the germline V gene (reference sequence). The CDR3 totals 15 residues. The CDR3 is CASSVRQGGNSPLHF. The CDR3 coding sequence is TGTGCCAGCAGTGTGCGACAGGGGGGGAATTCACCCCTCCACTTT.

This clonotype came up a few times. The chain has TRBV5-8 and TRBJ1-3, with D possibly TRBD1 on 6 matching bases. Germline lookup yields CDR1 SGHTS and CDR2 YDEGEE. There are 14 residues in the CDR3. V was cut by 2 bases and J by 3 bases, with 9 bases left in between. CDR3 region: CASSFRGLGNTIYF. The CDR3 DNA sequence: TGTGCCAGCAGCTTTCGGGGGCTTGGAAACACCATATATTTT.

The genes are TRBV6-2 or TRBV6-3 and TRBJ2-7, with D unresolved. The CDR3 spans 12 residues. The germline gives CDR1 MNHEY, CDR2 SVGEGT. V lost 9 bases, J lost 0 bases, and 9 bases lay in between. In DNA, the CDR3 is TGTGCCAGTGGCCCCAGCTCCTACGAGCAGTACTTC. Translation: CASGPSSYEQYF.

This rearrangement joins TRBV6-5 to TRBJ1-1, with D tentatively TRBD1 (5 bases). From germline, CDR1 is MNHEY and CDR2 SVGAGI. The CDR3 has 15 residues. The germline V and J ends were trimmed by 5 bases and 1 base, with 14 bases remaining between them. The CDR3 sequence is CASSLGRGRNTEAFF. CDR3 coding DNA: TGTGCCAGCAGTCTCGGACGGGGACGGAACACTGAAGCTTTCTTT.

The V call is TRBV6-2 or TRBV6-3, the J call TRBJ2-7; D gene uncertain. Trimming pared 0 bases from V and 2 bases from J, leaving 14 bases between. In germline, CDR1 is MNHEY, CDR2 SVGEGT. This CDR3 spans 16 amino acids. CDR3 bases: TGTGCCAGCAGTTACTCGATCCTCGATTCGCCCTACGAGCAGTACTTC. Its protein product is CASSYSILDSPYEQYF.